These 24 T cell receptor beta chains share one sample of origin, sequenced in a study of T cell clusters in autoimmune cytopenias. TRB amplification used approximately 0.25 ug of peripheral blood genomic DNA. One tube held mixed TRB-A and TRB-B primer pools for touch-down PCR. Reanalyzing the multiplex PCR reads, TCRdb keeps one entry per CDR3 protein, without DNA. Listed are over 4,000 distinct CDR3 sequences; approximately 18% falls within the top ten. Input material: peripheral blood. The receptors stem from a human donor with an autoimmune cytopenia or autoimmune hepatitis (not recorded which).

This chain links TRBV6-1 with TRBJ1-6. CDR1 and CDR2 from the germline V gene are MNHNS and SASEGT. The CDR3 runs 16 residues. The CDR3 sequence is CASSEVTIGPDSPLHF.

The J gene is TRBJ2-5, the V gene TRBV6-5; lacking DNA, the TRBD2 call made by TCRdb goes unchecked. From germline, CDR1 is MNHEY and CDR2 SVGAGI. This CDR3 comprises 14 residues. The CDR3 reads CASTSGGVQETKYF.

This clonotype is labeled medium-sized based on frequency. CDR3 protein: CASSYRQGEGSPLHF. This chain connects TRBV6-5 to TRBJ1-6. CDR1 MNHEY and CDR2 SVGAGI come from the germline V gene. The CDR3 spans 15 residues.

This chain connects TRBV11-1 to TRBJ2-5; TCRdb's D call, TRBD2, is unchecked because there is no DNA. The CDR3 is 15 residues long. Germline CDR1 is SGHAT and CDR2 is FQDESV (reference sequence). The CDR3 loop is CASSPAGLAGETQYF.

CDR3 loop: CASSRDRVGEQFF. The chain links TRBV7-9 to TRBJ2-1; the TCRdb call, TRBD1, lacks DNA for checking. The germline V gene has CDR1 SEHNR and CDR2 FQNEAQ (reference sequence). The CDR3 spans 13 residues.

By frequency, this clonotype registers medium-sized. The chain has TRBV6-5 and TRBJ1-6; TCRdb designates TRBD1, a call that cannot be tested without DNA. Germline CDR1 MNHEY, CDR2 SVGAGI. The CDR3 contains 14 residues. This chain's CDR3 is CASRAGQANSPLHF.

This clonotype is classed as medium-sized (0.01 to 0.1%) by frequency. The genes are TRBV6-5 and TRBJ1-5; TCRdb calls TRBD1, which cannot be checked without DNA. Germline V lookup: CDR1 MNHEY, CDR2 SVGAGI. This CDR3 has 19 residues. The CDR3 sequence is CASRTQDGATVYSNQPQHF.

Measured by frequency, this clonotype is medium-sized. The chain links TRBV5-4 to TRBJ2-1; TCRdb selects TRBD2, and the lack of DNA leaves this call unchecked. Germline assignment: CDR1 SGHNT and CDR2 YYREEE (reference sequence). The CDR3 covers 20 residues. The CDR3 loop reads CASSLVRTSGGPGSYNEQFF.

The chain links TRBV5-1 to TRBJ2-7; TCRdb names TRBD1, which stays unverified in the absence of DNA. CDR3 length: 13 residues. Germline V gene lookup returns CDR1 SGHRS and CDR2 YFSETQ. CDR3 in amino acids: CASSLEPGYEQYF.

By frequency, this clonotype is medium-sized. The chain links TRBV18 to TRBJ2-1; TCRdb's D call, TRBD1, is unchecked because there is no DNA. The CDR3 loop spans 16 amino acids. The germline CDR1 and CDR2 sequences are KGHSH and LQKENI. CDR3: CASSPRGTGFYNEQFF.

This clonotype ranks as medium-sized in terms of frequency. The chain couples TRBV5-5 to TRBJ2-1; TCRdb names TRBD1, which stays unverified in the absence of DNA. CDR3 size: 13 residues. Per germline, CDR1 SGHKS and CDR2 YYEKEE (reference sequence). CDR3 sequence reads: CASSGRGWNEQFF.

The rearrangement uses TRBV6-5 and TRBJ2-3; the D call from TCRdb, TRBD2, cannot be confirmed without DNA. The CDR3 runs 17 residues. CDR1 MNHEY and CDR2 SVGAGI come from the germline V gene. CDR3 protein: CASRIFGGGASTDTQYF.

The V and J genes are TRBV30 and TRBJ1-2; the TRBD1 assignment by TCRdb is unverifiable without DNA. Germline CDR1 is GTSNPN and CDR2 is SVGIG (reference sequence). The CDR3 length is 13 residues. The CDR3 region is CAWSALQNYGYTF. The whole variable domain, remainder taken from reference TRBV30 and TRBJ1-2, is SQTIHQWPATLVQPVGSPLSLECTVEGTSNPNLYWYRQAAGRGLQLLFYSVGIGQISSEVPQNLSASRPQDRQFILSSKKLLLSDSGFYLCAWSALQNYGYTFGSGTRLTVV.

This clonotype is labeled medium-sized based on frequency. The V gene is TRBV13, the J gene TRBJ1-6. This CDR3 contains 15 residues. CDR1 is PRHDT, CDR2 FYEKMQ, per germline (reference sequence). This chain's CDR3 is CASSPQASRNSPLHF.

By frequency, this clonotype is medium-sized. The CDR3 here is CSAEEQGGTEAFF. The genes are TRBV29-1 and TRBJ1-1; the TCRdb D gene call, TRBD1, has no DNA to confirm it. The germline CDR1 and CDR2 sequences are SQVTM and ANQGSEA. The CDR3 length is 13 residues.

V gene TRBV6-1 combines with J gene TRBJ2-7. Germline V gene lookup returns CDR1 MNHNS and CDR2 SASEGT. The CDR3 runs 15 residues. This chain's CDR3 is CASRARTTSSYEQYF.

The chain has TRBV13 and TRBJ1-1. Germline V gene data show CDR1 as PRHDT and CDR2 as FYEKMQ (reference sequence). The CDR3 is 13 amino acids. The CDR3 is CASSLEGQLEAFF. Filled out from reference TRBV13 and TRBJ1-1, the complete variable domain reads AAGVIQSPRHLIKEKRETATLKCYPIPRHDTVYWYQQGPGQDPQFLISFYEKMQSDKGSIPDRFSAQQFSDYHSELNMSSLELGDSALYFCASSLEGQLEAFFGQGTRLTVV.

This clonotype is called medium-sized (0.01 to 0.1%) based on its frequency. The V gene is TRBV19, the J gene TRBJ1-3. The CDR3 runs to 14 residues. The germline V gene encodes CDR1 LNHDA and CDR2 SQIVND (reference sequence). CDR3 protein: CASSMRSTGNTIYF.

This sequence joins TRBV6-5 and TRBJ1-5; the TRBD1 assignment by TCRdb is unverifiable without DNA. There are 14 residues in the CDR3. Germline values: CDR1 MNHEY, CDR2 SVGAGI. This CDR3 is CASNARTYGQPQHF.

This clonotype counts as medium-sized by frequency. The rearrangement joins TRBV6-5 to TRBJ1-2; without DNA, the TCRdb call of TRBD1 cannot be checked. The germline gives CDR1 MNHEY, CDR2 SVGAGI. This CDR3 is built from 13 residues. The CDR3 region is CASSYVTGYGYTF.

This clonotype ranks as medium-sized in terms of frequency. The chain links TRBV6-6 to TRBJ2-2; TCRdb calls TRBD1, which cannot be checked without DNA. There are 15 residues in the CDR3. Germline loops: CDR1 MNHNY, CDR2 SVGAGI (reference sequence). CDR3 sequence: CASSRDRVNTGELFF.

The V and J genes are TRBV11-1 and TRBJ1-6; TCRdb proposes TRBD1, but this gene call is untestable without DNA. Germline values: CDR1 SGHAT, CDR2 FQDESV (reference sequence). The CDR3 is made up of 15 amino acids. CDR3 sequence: CASSPGDRGNSPLHF. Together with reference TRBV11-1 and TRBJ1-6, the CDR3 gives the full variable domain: EAEVAQSPRYKITEKSQAVAFWCDPISGHATLYWYRQILGQGPELLVQFQDESVVDDSQLPKDRFSAERLKGVDSTLKIQPAELGDSAMYLCASSPGDRGNSPLHFGNGTRLTVT.

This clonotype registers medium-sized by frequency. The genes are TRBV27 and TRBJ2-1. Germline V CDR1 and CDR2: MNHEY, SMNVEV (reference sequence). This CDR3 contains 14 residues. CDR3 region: CASRVTSSHNEQFF.

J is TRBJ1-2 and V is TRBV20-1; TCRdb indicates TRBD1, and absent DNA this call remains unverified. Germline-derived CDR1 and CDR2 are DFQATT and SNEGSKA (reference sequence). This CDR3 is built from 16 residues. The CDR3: CSARKPRDRSNYGYTF.